A single sample gave rise to the 16 T cell receptor beta chains below, sequenced in a study of cytomegalovirus exposure and HLA in healthy donors. A multiplex PCR was run with 60 Vbeta primers and 13 Jbeta primers. Assay used: immunoSEQ multiplex PCR; TCRdb lists only in-frame clones, some missing. The table shows 120,000 to 150,000 clones, with about 80% occurring only once. Sequenced material: PBMCs. Every receptor here comes from a man in his forties in good health and CMV-seropositive.

V gene TRBV10-3 combines with J gene TRBJ2-3; D is perhaps TRBD2 (6 bases). The length of the CDR3 is 16 residues. The ends were cut back, 10 bases at V and 3 bases at J, with 23 bases in the middle. From germline, CDR1 is ENHRY and CDR2 SYGVKD. The CDR3 nucleotides read TGTGCCACGAATGACCGGGCGAACCGGGGGACAGATACGCAGTATTTT. It yields the protein CATNDRANRGTDTQYF.

The rearrangement joins TRBV9 to TRBJ1-5; TRBD1 matches 7 bases. The CDR3 is 14 amino acids. Germline V gene data show CDR1 as SGDLS and CDR2 as YYNGEE. V lost 0 bases to trimming and J lost 6 bases; unmatched junction nucleotides: 3. The CDR3 here is CASSVDTGVQPQHF. CDR3 sequence (DNA): TGTGCCAGCAGCGTAGACACAGGGGTTCAGCCCCAGCATTTT.

This clone has just a few counts. The chain has TRBV7-3 and TRBJ1-6, with 7 bases aligning to TRBD1. The trim removed 2 bases at V and 10 bases at J, leaving 5 bases unmatched. Germline values: CDR1 SGHTA, CDR2 FQGTGA. This CDR3 is built from 14 residues. The CDR3 sequence is CASSLLGGESPLHF. The DNA of the CDR3 is TGTGCCAGCAGCTTACTAGGGGGCGAATCACCCCTCCACTTT.

The chain employs TRBV30 and TRBJ1-5, with D hard to call. With 0 bases removed from V and 0 bases from J, the gap between germline ends came to 6 bases. CDR1 GTSNPN and CDR2 SVGIG come from the germline V gene (reference sequence). The CDR3 loop spans 14 amino acids. CDR3 bases: TGTGCCTGGAGTGTTTTTTATAGCAATCAGCCCCAGCATTTT. Residues: CAWSVFYSNQPQHF.

J is TRBJ2-7 and V is TRBV7-2; unclear D gene. The ends were cut back, 4 bases at V and 1 base at J, with 5 bases in the middle. CDR1 and CDR2 from the germline V gene are SGHTA and FQGNSA. The CDR3 contains 12 residues. The CDR3, as DNA: TGTGCCAGCAGCTCCTTGTCCTACGAGCAGTACTTC. Its protein is CASSSLSYEQYF.

This clone was counted between two and nine times. This rearrangement joins TRBV29-1 to TRBJ2-7; TRBD2 matches at 14 bases. The germline V gene has CDR1 SQVTM and CDR2 ANQGSEA. The V and J ends lost 0 bases and 3 bases, in that order; junction bases with no gene match: 4. CDR3 length equals 16 residues. In nucleotides, the CDR3 is TGCAGCGTTGAAGACTCCGGGACTAGCGGGAGCTACGAGCAGTACTTC. This sequence encodes CSVEDSGTSGSYEQYF.

The chain couples TRBV5-6 to TRBJ2-5; the match to TRBD1 covers 10 bases. The germline gives CDR1 SGHDT, CDR2 YYEEEE. V trimming: 4 bases; J trimming: 11 bases; junction bases outside the gene matches: 23. The CDR3 spans 18 residues. The CDR3 region has the DNA TGTGCCAGCAGCCCCCCCCGCGCGGGCAAGGGACAGGGGATGGGGCAGTACTTC. Protein sequence: CASSPPRAGKGQGMGQYF.

CDR3 bases: TGTGCCAGCAGCGAGGGGACAGGGCTCTATGGCTACACCTTC. This gives the protein CASSEGTGLYGYTF. The V and J genes are TRBV5-6 and TRBJ1-2; the match to TRBD1 covers 9 bases. Trimming took 4 bases from V and 4 from J; bases not matched to a gene: 5. From germline, CDR1 is SGHDT and CDR2 YYEEEE. CDR3 length: 14 amino acids.

The CDR3 DNA reads as TGTGCCAGCAGACCAGGCCTTGATTACACTGAAGCTTTCTTT. Translation gives CASRPGLDYTEAFF. The V gene is TRBV7-9, the J gene TRBJ1-1; D is uncertain. With 6 bases removed from V and 3 bases from J, the gap between germline ends came to 14 bases. The CDR3 extends over 14 amino acids. In germline, CDR1 is SEHNR, CDR2 FQNEAQ (reference sequence).

This clone has a handful of counts. CDR3 nucleotide sequence: TGCGCCAGCAGTTTTTTCCTCGACCAAGAGACCCAGTACTTC. Translating it yields CASSFFLDQETQYF. V usage is TRBV5-1 and J usage is TRBJ2-5; D not certain. Per the germline V gene, CDR1 is SGHRS and CDR2 is YFSETQ. V was cut by 5 bases and J by 0 bases, with 11 bases left in between. The CDR3 extends over 14 amino acids.

V and J are TRBV5-5 and TRBJ2-5; D not resolved. Trimming shortened V by 0 bases and J by 5 bases, and 8 bases separated the two germline ends. CDR3 length: 13 residues. Germline-derived CDR1 and CDR2 are SGHKS and YYEKEE (reference sequence). The DNA of the CDR3 is TGTGCCAGCAGCTTGGCCCCCCGGGAGACCCAGTACTTC. It is translated as CASSLAPRETQYF.

The V and J genes are TRBV30 and TRBJ2-3; 12 nucleotides match TRBD2. CDR3 size: 21 residues. CDR1 is GTSNPN and CDR2 is SVGIG in the germline V gene (reference sequence). J was trimmed by 0 bases and V by 4 bases; bases with no gene match: 20. The chain's CDR3 is CAWNPDPPETSGSTSTDTQYF. CDR3 in DNA: TGTGCCTGGAACCCGGACCCACCGGAGACTAGCGGGAGTACTAGCACAGATACGCAGTATTTT. Supplemented by reference TRBV30 and TRBJ2-3, the full variable domain reads SQTIHQWPATLVQPVGSPLSLECTVEGTSNPNLYWYRQAAGRGLQLLFYSVGIGQISSEVPQNLSASRPQDRQFILSSKKLLLSDSGFYLCAWNPDPPETSGSTSTDTQYFGPGTRLTVL.

This clone was counted between two and nine times. The chain combines TRBV9 with TRBJ2-4; TRBD1 matches 8 bases. This CDR3 contains 14 residues. Germline V gives CDR1 SGDLS, CDR2 YYNGEE. V lost 7 bases, J lost 0 bases, and 3 bases stayed unmatched. In DNA, the CDR3 is TGTGCCAGCGGAGGGACAGGAGCCAAAAACATTCAGTACTTC. Residues: CASGGTGAKNIQYF.

The CDR3: CASSPRGYYGYTF. The CDR3 region has the DNA TGCGCCAGCAGCCCTAGGGGGTACTATGGCTACACCTTC. The V and J genes are TRBV5-1 and TRBJ1-2; a weak D match, TRBD1 (6 bases). The CDR3 has 13 amino acids. From germline, CDR1 is SGHRS and CDR2 YFSETQ. Trimming left V 4 bases short and J 3 bases short, with 10 bases between.

This chain connects TRBV5-1 to TRBJ1-4; 7 positions match TRBD1. After removal of 1 base from V and 1 base from J, the junction contained 7 bases not matched to a gene. CDR1 is SGHRS, CDR2 YFSETQ, per germline. This CDR3 contains 17 residues. The CDR3 region has the DNA TGCGCCAGCAGCTTGAGGGGGCTCACCCAAACTAATGAAAAACTGTTTTTT. Translating gives CASSLRGLTQTNEKLFF.

The J gene is TRBJ1-1, the V gene TRBV9; D gene uncertain. V was cut by 1 base and J by 4 bases, with 8 bases left in between. CDR1 and CDR2 (germline): SGDLS, YYNGEE. This CDR3 contains 13 residues. The CDR3 nucleotides are TGTGCCAGCAGCGTAAAGGGAGGCACTGAAGCTTTCTTT. This gives the protein CASSVKGGTEAFF.